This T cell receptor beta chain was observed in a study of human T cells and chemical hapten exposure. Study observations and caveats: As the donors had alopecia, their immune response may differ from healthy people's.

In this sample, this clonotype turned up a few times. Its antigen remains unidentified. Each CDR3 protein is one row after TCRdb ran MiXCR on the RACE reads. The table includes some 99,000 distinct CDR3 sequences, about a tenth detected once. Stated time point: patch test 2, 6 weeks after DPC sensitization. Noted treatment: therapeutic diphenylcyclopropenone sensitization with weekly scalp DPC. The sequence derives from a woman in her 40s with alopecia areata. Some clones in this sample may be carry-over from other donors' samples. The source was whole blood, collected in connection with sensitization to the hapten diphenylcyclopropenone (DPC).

The CDR3 region has the DNA TGCGCCAGCAGCTTGCCCAGCCCTGGTGGAAACATTCAGTACTTC. Protein product: CASSLPSPGGNIQYF. The chain has TRBV5-1 and TRBJ2-4; D remains unclear. This CDR3 spans 15 amino acids. V was cut by 1 base and J by 6 bases, with 14 bases left in between. The V gene's germline CDR1 is SGHRS and CDR2 YFSETQ.